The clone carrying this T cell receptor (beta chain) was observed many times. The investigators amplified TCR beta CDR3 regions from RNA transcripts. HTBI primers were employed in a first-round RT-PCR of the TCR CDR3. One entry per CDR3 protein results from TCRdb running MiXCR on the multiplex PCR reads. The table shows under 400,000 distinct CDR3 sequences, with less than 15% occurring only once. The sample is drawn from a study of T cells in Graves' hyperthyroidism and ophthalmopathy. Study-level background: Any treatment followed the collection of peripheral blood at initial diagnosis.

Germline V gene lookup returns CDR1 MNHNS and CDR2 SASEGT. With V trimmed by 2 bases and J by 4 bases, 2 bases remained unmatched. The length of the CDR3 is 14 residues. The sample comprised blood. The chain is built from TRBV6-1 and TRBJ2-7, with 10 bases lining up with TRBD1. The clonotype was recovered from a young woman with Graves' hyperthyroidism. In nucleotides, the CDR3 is TGTGCCAGCAGTGAATGGGACAGGGGTTACGAGCAGTACTTC. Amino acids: CASSEWDRGYEQYF.